The rows below give T cell receptor beta chains drawn from one sample of a study of blood T cell repertoires in COVID-19. Some clones are missing from TCRdb's copy, which holds only in-frame ones; the method was immunoSEQ multiplex PCR. The table includes approximately 250,000 clones, about 89% detected once. The sample comprised PBMCs or T cells enriched from blood (not recorded which). These receptors came from a woman aged 30 to 39 who had recovered from COVID-19. Both conserved end residues are part of each CDR3. A D gene is named only where the DNA matches it firmly. For some rows the clone size is stated as once, few or many, or as a class when expanded; others skip it.

D,J,V,size,CDR3,DNA
TRBD1,TRBJ2-2,TRBV19,few,CASIPQGATGELFF,TGTGCCAGTATCCCCCAGGGGGCGACCGGGGAGCTGTTTTTT
TRBD1,TRBJ2-6,TRBV7-6,few,CASSPTGGLSGANVLTF,TGTGCCAGCAGCCCAACAGGGGGCCTCTCTGGGGCCAACGTCCTGACTTTC
TRBD2,TRBJ2-5,TRBV3-1/TRBV3-2,-,CASSQAPPLAGGSETQYF,TGTGCCAGCAGCCAAGCTCCCCCTCTAGCGGGGGGATCAGAGACCCAGTACTTC
TRBD1,TRBJ1-3,TRBV7-2,-,CASSAGTARTIYF,TGTGCCAGCAGCGCCGGGACAGCTCGGACCATATATTTT
-,TRBJ1-6,TRBV2,-,CASSSEDDNSPLHF,TGTGCCAGCAGTTCAGAGGATGATAATTCACCCCTCCACTTT
TRBD2,TRBJ2-1,TRBV5-4,-,CASSPGTSGSVEQFF,TGTGCCAGCAGCCCCGGGACTAGCGGGAGCGTTGAGCAGTTCTTC
TRBD2,TRBJ2-5,TRBV5-1,-,CASTPGTSGAHETQYF,TGCGCCAGCACCCCCGGGACTAGCGGGGCCCACGAGACCCAGTACTTC
-,TRBJ2-5,TRBV7-6,-,CASSLALGTQYF,TGTGCCAGCAGCTTAGCGCTCGGGACCCAGTACTTC
TRBD1,TRBJ1-2,TRBV27,-,CASSPDRGSLPGGYTF,TGTGCCAGCAGTCCGGACAGGGGATCCCTCCCAGGAGGCTACACCTTC
-,TRBJ1-2,TRBV7-2,-,CASSLGHTDGYTF,TGTGCCAGCAGCTTAGGTCATACAGATGGCTACACCTTC
TRBD2,TRBJ2-7,TRBV24-1,-,CATSENSGTLYEQYF,TGTGCCACCAGTGAGAATAGCGGGACTCTCTACGAGCAGTACTTC
TRBD2,TRBJ2-1,TRBV6-2/TRBV6-3,once,CASSYRPDSGSYNEQFF,TGTGCCAGCAGTTACCGCCCGGATAGCGGGAGCTACAATGAGCAGTTCTTC
-,TRBJ1-6,TRBV5-5,-,CASSLGGTSSVNSPLHF,TGTGCCAGCAGCTTGGGGGGGACAAGCTCGGTTAATTCACCCCTCCACTTT
-,TRBJ1-2,TRBV28,-,CASGAGPYGYTF,TGTGCCAGCGGGGCCGGGCCCTATGGCTACACCTTC
-,TRBJ1-2,TRBV7-8,-,CASSLTRGTSYGYTF,TGTGCCAGCAGCTTGACACGCGGGACCTCCTATGGCTACACCTTC
TRBD2,TRBJ2-1,TRBV11-2,-,CASSSFVTSGRNHNEQFF,TGTGCCAGCAGCTCCTTCGTTACTAGCGGGAGGAACCACAATGAGCAGTTCTTC
TRBD1,TRBJ1-5,TRBV29-1,-,CSVVVAGQITQPQHF,TGCAGCGTTGTAGTAGCGGGACAGATTACACAGCCCCAGCATTTT
TRBD1,TRBJ1-1,TRBV27,once,CASSLAGGYTEAFF,TGTGCCAGCAGTTTAGCAGGGGGGTACACTGAAGCTTTCTTT
-,TRBJ1-6,TRBV4-1,once,CASSPYVGPKITLHF,TGCGCCAGCAGCCCGTACGTCGGTCCAAAGATAACCCTCCACTTT
-,TRBJ2-5,TRBV12-3/TRBV12-4,-,CASSAAETQYF,TGTGCCAGCAGTGCTGCGGAGACCCAGTACTTC
TRBD2,TRBJ2-1,TRBV11-2,-,CASSLVGTSGASSYNEQFF,TGTGCCAGCAGCTTAGTAGGGACTAGCGGGGCCAGCTCCTACAATGAGCAGTTCTTC
TRBD1,TRBJ2-7,TRBV28,-,CASSSGGTGNRHEQYF,TGTGCCAGCAGTTCGGGCGGGACAGGGAATCGCCACGAGCAGTACTTC
-,TRBJ1-3,TRBV19,-,CASSLSGNTIYF,TGTGCCAGCAGTCTCTCTGGAAACACCATATATTTT
-,TRBJ1-5,TRBV18,-,CASSPVEGRSNQPQHF,TGTGCCAGCTCACCAGTGGAGGGCCGAAGCAATCAGCCCCAGCATTTT
TRBD2,TRBJ2-7,TRBV25-1,-,CASSEFYRTSGTYEQYF,TGTGCCAGCAGTGAATTCTATCGGACTAGCGGAACCTACGAGCAGTACTTC
-,TRBJ2-1,TRBV4-2,-,CASSQSFEQFF,TGTGCCAGCAGCCAATCGTTTGAGCAGTTCTTC
-,TRBJ1-1,TRBV3-1/TRBV3-2,-,CASSLYLDRTEAFF,TGTGCCAGCAGTCTTTACCTAGACAGGACCGAAGCTTTCTTT
-,TRBJ1-6,TRBV5-5,-,CASSLGSSSYNSPLHF,TGTGCCAGCAGCTTGGGTAGCAGCTCCTATAATTCACCCCTCCACTTT
-,TRBJ1-1,TRBV7-9,once,CASSFGPSEGNTEAFF,TGTGCCAGCAGCTTCGGGCCGTCGGAGGGGAACACTGAAGCTTTCTTT
-,TRBJ2-7,TRBV19,-,CASSPPRQIEQYF,TGTGCCAGTAGTCCCCCTCGACAGATCGAGCAGTACTTC
-,TRBJ1-4,TRBV5-4,-,CASSLDGSPKKLFF,TGTGCCAGCAGCTTGGACGGGTCGCCCAAAAAACTGTTTTTT
TRBD2,TRBJ2-5,TRBV30,once,CAWSVQAGGGTQYF,TGTGCCTGGAGTGTACAGGCGGGAGGGGGAACCCAGTACTTC
TRBD2,TRBJ2-7,TRBV6-6,-,CASSWRAGLDIYEQYF,TGTGCCAGCAGCTGGAGAGCCGGACTAGACATCTACGAGCAGTACTTC